These T cell receptor beta chains were read from a single sample in a study of blood T cell repertoires in COVID-19. TCRdb's table, derived via immunoSEQ multiplex PCR, lists solely in-frame clones and lacks some. The table lists almost 400,000 clones, 89% of them singletons, with approximately 1.5% in the top ten. Sequencing input: PBMCs or T cells enriched from blood (not recorded which). Receptors originate from a woman in her 30s who had recovered from COVID-19. Each CDR3 is given with its conserved first and last residue. D genes are given only for firm matches. Rows may omit the clone size; those that give it use once, few, many or a size class.

clone_size,j_call,d_call,v_call,cdr3_nt,cdr3_aa
-,TRBJ1-1,-,TRBV19,TGTGCCAGTAGTAAAAGGAGGAGTATGAACACTGAAGCTTTCTTT,CASSKRRSMNTEAFF
-,TRBJ2-2,-,TRBV9,TGTGCCAGCAGCGTCGGCGGAAACACCGGGGAGCTGTTTTTT,CASSVGGNTGELFF
-,TRBJ1-5,-,TRBV28,TGTGCCAGCAGTTTCTGGGGGCGAAGTCAGCCCCAGCATTTT,CASSFWGRSQPQHF
-,TRBJ2-1,-,TRBV6-2/TRBV6-3,TGTGCCAGCAGTTACGGACTCTCCTCCTACAATGAGCAGTTCTTC,CASSYGLSSYNEQFF
-,TRBJ1-2,TRBD1,TRBV6-5,TGTGCCAGCAGACAGGGGACCTTAGGCGGCTACACCTTC,CASRQGTLGGYTF
-,TRBJ2-1,TRBD1,TRBV19,TGTGCCAGTAGTGGGGGACAGGGGCACTACAATGAGCAGTTCTTC,CASSGGQGHYNEQFF
-,TRBJ1-1,-,TRBV7-6,TGTGCCAGCAGCTTAGAACGGGGAGGTGAAGCTTTCTTT,CASSLERGGEAFF
-,TRBJ1-2,-,TRBV5-6,TGTGCCAGCAGTTCCCGCCAGGGGCTCCACTTTAACTATGGCTACACCTTC,CASSSRQGLHFNYGYTF
-,TRBJ2-3,-,TRBV6-1,TGTGCCAGCAGTGAGACGATAACAGCGGCTAGCACAGATACGCAGTATTTT,CASSETITAASTDTQYF
-,TRBJ2-7,TRBD1,TRBV11-2,TGTGCCAGCAGCTTAGTTCTCCCCGGGACAGGGGGCTACGAGCAGTACTTC,CASSLVLPGTGGYEQYF
-,TRBJ1-1,TRBD1,TRBV19,TGTGCCAGTAGTCGCCGGGACAGGCTGACGAACACTGAAGCTTTCTTT,CASSRRDRLTNTEAFF
-,TRBJ1-3,-,TRBV7-2,TGTGCCAGCAGCTTAGTCGCAGGCAGGTCTGGAAACACCATATATTTT,CASSLVAGRSGNTIYF
-,TRBJ2-3,-,TRBV5-1,TGCGCCAGCAGTAAGGAGGCAGGAGGGGCTGGCACAGATACGCAGTATTTT,CASSKEAGGAGTDTQYF
-,TRBJ1-2,-,TRBV30,TGTGCCTGGGCGAGACAGTCTTATGGCTACACCTTC,CAWARQSYGYTF
few,TRBJ1-2,-,TRBV11-2,TGTGCCAGCAGCTTAGTGCCCGACAGTCCCTACACCTTC,CASSLVPDSPYTF
-,TRBJ1-6,-,TRBV3-1/TRBV3-2,TGTGCCAGCAGCCAAGACCACTATTCACCCCTCCACTTT,CASSQDHYSPLHF
-,TRBJ1-5,-,TRBV19,TGTGCCAGTAGTCTTCGCGCCGGGGGGCAGCCCCAGCATTTT,CASSLRAGGQPQHF
-,TRBJ1-6,-,TRBV4-1,TGCGCCAGCAGCCAGCTAGCAGGCCAATATAATTCACCCCTCCACTTT,CASSQLAGQYNSPLHF
-,TRBJ2-7,-,TRBV14,TGTGCCAGCAGCCAGGGCAGCTACGAGCAGTACTTC,CASSQGSYEQYF
-,TRBJ2-4,-,TRBV5-6,TGTGCCAGCAGCTTGGTTGACGGGAGCAGGGACATTCAGTACTTC,CASSLVDGSRDIQYF
-,TRBJ1-1,TRBD1,TRBV15,TGTGCCACCAGCAGAGATCGGGCAGGGGGCTATGAAGCTTTCTTT,CATSRDRAGGYEAFF
-,TRBJ2-1,-,TRBV19,TGTGCCAGTAGTATGAACAGCGGGCCCAACAATGAGCAGTTCTTC,CASSMNSGPNNEQFF
-,TRBJ1-2,-,TRBV12-3/TRBV12-4,TGTGCCAGCAGTTTAGACGGCGGCTATGGCTACACCTTC,CASSLDGGYGYTF
once,TRBJ2-7,TRBD2,TRBV27,TGTGCCAGCGCCACTAGCGGGGGGGCCTACGAGCAGTACTTC,CASATSGGAYEQYF
few,TRBJ2-5,-,TRBV7-6,TGTGCCAGCAGCTTCACGGACCAAGAGACCCAGTACTTC,CASSFTDQETQYF
-,TRBJ1-5,-,TRBV6-5,TGTGCCAGCAGTTACGTACAGGGCCTTGGTCAGCCCCAGCATTTT,CASSYVQGLGQPQHF
-,TRBJ2-5,-,TRBV12-2,TGTGCAAGTCGCTTAAATCGGCCCCCATCGGGGGTCCAAGAGACCCAGTACTTC,CASRLNRPPSGVQETQYF